This is a list of T cell receptor beta chains from one sample in a study of blood T cell repertoires in COVID-19. Data came from immunoSEQ multiplex PCR; TCRdb stores just in-frame clones and leaves some out. The sample carries under 150,000 clones, roughly four fifths recorded once. Sequenced input: peripheral blood. All receptors derive from a woman older than 75 in a cohort sampled during active or convalescent COVID-19. CDR3s include the opening cysteine and the closing phenylalanine or tryptophan. Fields, in order: V gene, clone size, J gene, D gene, CDR3 protein. D genes are given only for firm matches. Expanded clones are given a class, and other clones once, few, many or no size at all.

v_gene: TRBV6-2/TRBV6-3; abundance: .; j_gene: TRBJ1-6; d_gene: TRBD1; CDR3aa: CASSYSQGASPLHF
v_gene: TRBV5-4; abundance: .; j_gene: TRBJ2-6; d_gene: TRBD2; CDR3aa: CASSPGGVSGANVLTF
v_gene: TRBV15; abundance: .; j_gene: TRBJ1-4; d_gene: TRBD1; CDR3aa: CATSRDRGREKLFF
v_gene: TRBV5-1; abundance: .; j_gene: TRBJ2-1; d_gene: .; CDR3aa: CASSLGWAGYNEQFF
v_gene: TRBV7-2; abundance: once; j_gene: TRBJ2-2; d_gene: TRBD2; CDR3aa: CASSPTSGYTGELFF
v_gene: TRBV2; abundance: .; j_gene: TRBJ1-3; d_gene: TRBD1; CDR3aa: CASSGQGDGNTIYF
v_gene: TRBV5-4; abundance: .; j_gene: TRBJ2-3; d_gene: .; CDR3aa: CASSLGGAGSGTQYF
v_gene: TRBV29-1; abundance: .; j_gene: TRBJ2-4; d_gene: .; CDR3aa: CSVELDGTSTNIQYF
v_gene: TRBV7-8; abundance: many; j_gene: TRBJ1-2; d_gene: TRBD1; CDR3aa: CASSLGTGGVRGYTF
v_gene: TRBV18; abundance: .; j_gene: TRBJ1-4; d_gene: .; CDR3aa: CASSPTGTLNLNEKLFF
v_gene: TRBV5-1; abundance: few; j_gene: TRBJ2-1; d_gene: .; CDR3aa: CASRKRTSHSDNEQFF
v_gene: TRBV3-1/TRBV3-2; abundance: .; j_gene: TRBJ2-7; d_gene: TRBD2; CDR3aa: CASSRILAGGPYEQYF
v_gene: TRBV5-1; abundance: .; j_gene: TRBJ2-1; d_gene: TRBD2; CDR3aa: CASSLVTGTRSNEQFF
v_gene: TRBV7-2; abundance: .; j_gene: TRBJ2-3; d_gene: TRBD2; CDR3aa: CASSLASSGGYYTDTQYF
v_gene: TRBV6-5; abundance: .; j_gene: TRBJ1-5; d_gene: .; CDR3aa: CASRKDSINQPQHF
v_gene: TRBV7-2; abundance: .; j_gene: TRBJ2-1; d_gene: TRBD2; CDR3aa: CASSSTSGGSEQFF
v_gene: TRBV6-6; abundance: .; j_gene: TRBJ1-2; d_gene: TRBD1; CDR3aa: CALVGLRSGGSYGYTF